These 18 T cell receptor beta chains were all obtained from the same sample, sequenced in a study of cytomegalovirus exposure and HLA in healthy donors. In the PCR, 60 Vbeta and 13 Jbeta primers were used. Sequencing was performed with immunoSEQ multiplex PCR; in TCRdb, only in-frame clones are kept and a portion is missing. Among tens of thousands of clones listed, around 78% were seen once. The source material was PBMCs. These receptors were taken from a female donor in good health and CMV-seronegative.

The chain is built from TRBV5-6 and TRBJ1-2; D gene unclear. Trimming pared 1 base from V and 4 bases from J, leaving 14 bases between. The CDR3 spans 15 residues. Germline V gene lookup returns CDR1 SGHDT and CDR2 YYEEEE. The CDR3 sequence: CASSLLVSAIYGYTF. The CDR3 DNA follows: TGTGCCAGCAGCTTGCTAGTCTCAGCTATCTATGGCTACACCTTC.

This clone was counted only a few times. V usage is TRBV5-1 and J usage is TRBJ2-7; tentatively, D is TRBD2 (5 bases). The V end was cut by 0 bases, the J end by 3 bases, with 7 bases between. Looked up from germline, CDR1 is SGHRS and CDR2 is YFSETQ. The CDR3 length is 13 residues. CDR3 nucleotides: TGCGCCAGCAGCTTGGGCAGCGGCTACGAGCAGTACTTC. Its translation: CASSLGSGYEQYF.

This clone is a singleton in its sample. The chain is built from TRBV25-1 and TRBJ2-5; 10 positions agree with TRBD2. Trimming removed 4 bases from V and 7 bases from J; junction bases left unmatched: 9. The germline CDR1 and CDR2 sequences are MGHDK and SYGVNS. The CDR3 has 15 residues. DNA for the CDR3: TGTGCCAGCAGTGCGTCTAGCGGGGGAGCTTGGACCCAGTACTTC. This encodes CASSASSGGAWTQYF. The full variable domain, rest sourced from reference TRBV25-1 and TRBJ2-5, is EADIYQTPRYLVIGTGKKITLECSQTMGHDKMYWYQQDPGMELHLIHYSYGVNSTEKGDLSSESTVSRIRTEHFPLTLESARPSHTSQYLCASSASSGGAWTQYFGPGTRLLVL.

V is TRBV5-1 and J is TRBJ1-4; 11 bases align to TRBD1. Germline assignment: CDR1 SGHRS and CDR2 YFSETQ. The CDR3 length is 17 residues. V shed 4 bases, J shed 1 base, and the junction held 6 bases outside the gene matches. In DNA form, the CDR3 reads TGCGCCAGCAGCACAGGACAGGGGGCTTTAACTAATGAAAAACTGTTTTTT. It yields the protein CASSTGQGALTNEKLFF.

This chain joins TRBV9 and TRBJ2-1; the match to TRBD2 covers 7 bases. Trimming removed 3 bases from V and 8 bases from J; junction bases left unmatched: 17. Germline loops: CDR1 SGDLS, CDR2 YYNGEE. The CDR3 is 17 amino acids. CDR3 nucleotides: TGTGCCAGCAGCGCACTGGGATTCGGACTAGGGGCCGATGAGCAGTTCTTC. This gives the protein CASSALGFGLGADEQFF. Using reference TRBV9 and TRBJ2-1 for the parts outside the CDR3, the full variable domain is DSGVTQTPKHLITATGQRVTLRCSPRSGDLSVYWYQQSLDQGLQFLIQYYNGEERAKGNILERFSAQQFPDLHSELNLSSLELGDSALYFCASSALGFGLGADEQFFGPGTRLTVL.

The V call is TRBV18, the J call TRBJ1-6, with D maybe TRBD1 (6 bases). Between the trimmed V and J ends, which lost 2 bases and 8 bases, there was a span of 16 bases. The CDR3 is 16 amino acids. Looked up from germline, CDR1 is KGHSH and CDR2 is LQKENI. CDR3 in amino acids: CASSPKAGDPDSPLHF. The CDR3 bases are TGTGCCAGCTCACCAAAGGCAGGGGATCCGGATTCACCCCTCCACTTT.

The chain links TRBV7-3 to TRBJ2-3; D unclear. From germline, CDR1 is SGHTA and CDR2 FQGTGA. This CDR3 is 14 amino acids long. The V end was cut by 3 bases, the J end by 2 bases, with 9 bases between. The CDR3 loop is CASSLGRTTDTQYF. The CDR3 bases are TGTGCCAGCAGCTTGGGCAGAACCACAGATACGCAGTATTTT. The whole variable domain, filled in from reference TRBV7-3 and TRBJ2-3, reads GAGVSQTPSNKVTEKGKYVELRCDPISGHTALYWYRQSLGQGPEFLIYFQGTGAADDSGLPNDRFFAVRPEGSVSTLKIQRTERGDSAVYLCASSLGRTTDTQYFGPGTRLTVL.

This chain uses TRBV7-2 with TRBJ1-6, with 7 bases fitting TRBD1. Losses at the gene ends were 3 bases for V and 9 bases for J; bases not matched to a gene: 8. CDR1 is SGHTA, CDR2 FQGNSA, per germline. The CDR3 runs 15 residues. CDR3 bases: TGTGCCAGCAGCTTGCGTCGGGACAGCAGTTCACCCCTCCACTTT. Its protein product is CASSLRRDSSSPLHF.

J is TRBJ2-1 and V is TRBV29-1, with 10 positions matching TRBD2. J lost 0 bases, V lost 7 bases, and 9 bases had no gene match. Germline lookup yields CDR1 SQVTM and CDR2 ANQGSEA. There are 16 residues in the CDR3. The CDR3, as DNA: TGCAGCGCACCCACACTAGCGGGGAGCTCCTACAATGAGCAGTTCTTC. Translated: CSAPTLAGSSYNEQFF.

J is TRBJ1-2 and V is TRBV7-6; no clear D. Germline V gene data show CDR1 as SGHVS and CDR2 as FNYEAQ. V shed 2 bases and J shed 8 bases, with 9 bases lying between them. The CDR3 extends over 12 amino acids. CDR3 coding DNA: TGTGCCAGCAGCTTAAATCAGGCAGGCTACACCTTC. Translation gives CASSLNQAGYTF.

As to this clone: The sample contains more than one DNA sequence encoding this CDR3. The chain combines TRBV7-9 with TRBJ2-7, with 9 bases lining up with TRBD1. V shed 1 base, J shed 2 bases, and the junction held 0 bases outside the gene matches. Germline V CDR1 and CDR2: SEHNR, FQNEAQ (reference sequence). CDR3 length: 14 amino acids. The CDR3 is CASSLGQGAYEQYF. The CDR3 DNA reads TGTGCCAGCAGCTTAGGACAGGGGGCCTACGAGCAGTACTTC. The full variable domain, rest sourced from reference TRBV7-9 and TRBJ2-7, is DTGVSQNPRHKITKRGQNVTFRCDPISEHNRLYWYRQTLGQGPEFLTYFQNEAQLEKSRLLSDRFSAERPKGSFSTLEIQRTEQGDSAMYLCASSLGQGAYEQYFGPGTRLTVT.

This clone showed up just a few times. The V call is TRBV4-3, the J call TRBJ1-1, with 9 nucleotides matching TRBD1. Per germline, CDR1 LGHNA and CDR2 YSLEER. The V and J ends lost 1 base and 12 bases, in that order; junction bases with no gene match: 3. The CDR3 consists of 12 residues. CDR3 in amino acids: CASSQGTGVTFF. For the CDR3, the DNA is TGCGCCAGCAGCCAAGGGACAGGGGTAACTTTCTTT.

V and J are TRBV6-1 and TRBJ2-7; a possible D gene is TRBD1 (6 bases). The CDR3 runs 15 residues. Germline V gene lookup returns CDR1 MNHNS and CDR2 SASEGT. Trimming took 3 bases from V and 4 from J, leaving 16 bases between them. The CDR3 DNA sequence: TGTGCCAGCAGTGATACCTGGACAGCCTTATACGAGCAGTACTTC. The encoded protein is CASSDTWTALYEQYF.

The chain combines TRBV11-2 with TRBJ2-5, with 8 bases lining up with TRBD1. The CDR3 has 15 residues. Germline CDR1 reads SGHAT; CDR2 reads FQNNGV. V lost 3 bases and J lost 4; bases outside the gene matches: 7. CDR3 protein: CASSLGQGAGETQYF. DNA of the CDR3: TGTGCCAGCAGCTTGGGGCAGGGGGCCGGAGAGACCCAGTACTTC.

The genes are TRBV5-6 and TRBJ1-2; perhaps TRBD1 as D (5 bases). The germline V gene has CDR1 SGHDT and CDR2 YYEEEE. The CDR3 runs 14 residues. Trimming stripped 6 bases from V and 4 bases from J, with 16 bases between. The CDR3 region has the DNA TGTGCCAGCACCCCTGGGGGAGGCCTCTATGGCTACACCTTC. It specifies CASTPGGGLYGYTF.

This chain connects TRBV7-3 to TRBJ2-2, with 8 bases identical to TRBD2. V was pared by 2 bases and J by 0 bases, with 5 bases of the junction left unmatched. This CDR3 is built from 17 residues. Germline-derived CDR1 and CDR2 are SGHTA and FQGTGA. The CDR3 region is CASSLLSGGANTGELFF. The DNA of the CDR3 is TGTGCCAGCAGCTTACTGAGCGGGGGCGCGAACACCGGGGAGCTGTTTTTT.

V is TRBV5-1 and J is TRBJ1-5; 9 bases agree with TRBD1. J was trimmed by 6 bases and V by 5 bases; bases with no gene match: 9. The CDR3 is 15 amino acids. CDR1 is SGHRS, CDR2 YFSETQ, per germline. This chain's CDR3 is CASRRTGDRSQPQHF. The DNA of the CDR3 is TGCGCCAGCAGGAGGACAGGGGATAGAAGTCAGCCCCAGCATTTT. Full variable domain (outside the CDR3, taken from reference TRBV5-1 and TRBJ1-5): KAGVTQTPRYLIKTRGQQVTLSCSPISGHRSVSWYQQTPGQGLQFLFEYFSETQRNKGNFPGRFSGRQFSNSRSEMNVSTLELGDSALYLCASRRTGDRSQPQHFGDGTRLSIL.

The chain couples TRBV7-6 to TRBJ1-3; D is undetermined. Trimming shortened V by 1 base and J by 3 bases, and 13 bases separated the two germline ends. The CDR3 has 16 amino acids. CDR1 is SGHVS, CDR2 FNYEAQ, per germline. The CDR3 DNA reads TGTGCCAGCAGCTTAGTTGCGGGAACGATTGGAAACACCATATATTTT. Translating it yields CASSLVAGTIGNTIYF.